The 21 T cell receptor beta chains presented below share a single source sample, sequenced in a study of cytotoxic CD8 clonotypes in ibrutinib-treated CLL. The assay was immunoSEQ multiplex PCR, and TCRdb's table has in-frame clones only and misses some. This sample yields 160,000 or so clones, of which roughly 88% are seen a single time; around 2.7% belongs to the top ten. The sample here was PBMCs, taken at disease progression, from a patient treated with ibrutinib. These receptor sequences come from a human donor with chronic lymphocytic leukemia.

The chain combines TRBV5-6 with TRBJ2-1, with 8 bases identical to TRBD1. The CDR3 runs 16 residues. Germline CDR1 is SGHDT and CDR2 is YYEEEE. V lost 0 bases and J lost 4; bases outside the gene matches: 6. Here the CDR3 DNA reads TGTGCCAGCAGCTTGGGGAGACAGGGGCATTACAATGAGCAGTTCTTC. Residues: CASSLGRQGHYNEQFF. Full variable domain (outside the CDR3, taken from reference TRBV5-6 and TRBJ2-1): DAGVTQSPTHLIKTRGQQVTLRCSPKSGHDTVSWYQQALGQGPQFIFQYYEEEERQRGNFPDRFSGHQFPNYSSELNVNALLLGDSALYLCASSLGRQGHYNEQFFGPGTRLTVL.

The rearrangement uses TRBV30 and TRBJ1-1; TRBD1 aligns across 8 bases. V gave up 3 bases and J gave up 9 bases; unmatched junction bases: 12. The germline gives CDR1 GTSNPN, CDR2 SVGIG (reference sequence). This CDR3 spans 14 amino acids. This CDR3 reads CAWSFGQGVFKAFF. In DNA form, the CDR3 reads TGTGCCTGGAGCTTTGGACAGGGCGTGTTTAAAGCTTTCTTT.

The rearrangement links TRBV6-4 to TRBJ2-1; 8 bases align to TRBD2. The V gene's germline CDR1 is MRHNA and CDR2 SNTAGT. This CDR3 region has 16 residues. With V trimmed by 4 bases and J by 4 bases, 9 bases remained unmatched. CDR3: CASSVSGTRNYNEQFF. DNA for the CDR3: TGTGCCAGCAGTGTATCCGGGACTAGGAATTACAATGAGCAGTTCTTC.

The chain recombines TRBV7-8 with TRBJ2-2, with 7 bases matching TRBD2. The CDR3 length is 17 residues. In germline, CDR1 is SGHVS, CDR2 FQNEAQ. V lost 0 bases, J lost 1 base, and 5 bases stayed unmatched. CDR3 sequence: CASSLARLARNTGELFF. CDR3 DNA sequence: TGTGCCAGCAGCTTAGCGCGACTAGCTAGGAACACCGGGGAGCTGTTTTTT.

The sample holds a few counts of this clone. CDR3 sequence reads: CASKRNTAGLAGGWGAGELFF. The CDR3 DNA is TGTGCCAGCAAACGGAATACCGCGGGACTAGCGGGAGGCTGGGGGGCCGGGGAGCTGTTTTTT. The V gene is TRBV27, the J gene TRBJ2-2, with 15 bases that match TRBD2. CDR1 is MNHEY, CDR2 SMNVEV, per germline (reference sequence). The CDR3 is made up of 21 amino acids. V lost 7 bases to trimming and J lost 6 bases; unmatched junction nucleotides: 21.

The J gene is TRBJ1-1, the V gene TRBV18, with D possibly being TRBD1 (5 bases). V dropped 2 bases and J dropped 3 bases, with 10 bases sitting between them. CDR1 and CDR2 from the germline V gene are KGHSH and LQKENI. CDR3 size: 14 residues. The CDR3 region is CASSPGTLDTEAFF. CDR3 coding DNA: TGTGCCAGCTCACCAGGGACTCTCGACACTGAAGCTTTCTTT.

This clone appeared once. The chain is built from TRBV30 and TRBJ1-2; TRBD1 is a possible D gene (5 bases). This CDR3 comprises 12 residues. Per germline, CDR1 GTSNPN and CDR2 SVGIG (reference sequence). Trimming took off 0 bases at V and 8 bases at J, with 10 bases between the two ends. CDR3 nucleotide sequence: TGTGCCTGGAGTGTACTCGGGGGAGGCTACACCTTC. Amino acids: CAWSVLGGGYTF.

V is TRBV9 and J is TRBJ1-1; D unclear. V was cut by 4 bases and J by 0 bases, with 13 bases left in between. The CDR3 is made up of 15 amino acids. CDR1 and CDR2 (germline): SGDLS, YYNGEE. Written as DNA, the CDR3 is TGTGCCAGCAGCCCGCAAATATACATGAACACTGAAGCTTTCTTT. Residues: CASSPQIYMNTEAFF.

The V and J genes are TRBV19 and TRBJ2-2; D not certain. Germline CDR1 is LNHDA and CDR2 is SQIVND (reference sequence). Trimming cost V 4 bases and J 7 bases, with 7 bases left between them. The CDR3 runs 12 residues. The CDR3, as DNA: TGTGCCAGTAGTACCGGATACGGGGAGCTGTTTTTT. Amino acids: CASSTGYGELFF.

This chain joins TRBV28 and TRBJ2-2; 12 bases are shared with TRBD2. After removal of 4 bases from V and 4 bases from J, the junction contained 4 bases not matched to a gene. Germline CDR1 reads MDHEN; CDR2 reads SYDVKM. This CDR3 has 16 amino acids. The CDR3 region has the DNA TGTGCCAGCAGTTCATCTAGCGGGAGGGCCACCGGGGAGCTGTTTTTT. Its translation is CASSSSSGRATGELFF.

The chain combines TRBV9 with TRBJ1-1; D perhaps matches TRBD1 (5 bases). Germline-derived CDR1 and CDR2 are SGDLS and YYNGEE. The CDR3 totals 12 residues. Between the trimmed V and J ends, which lost 3 bases and 10 bases, there was a span of 13 bases. The CDR3 sequence: CASSAPGSSAFF. CDR3 coding DNA: TGTGCCAGCAGCGCACCAGGGAGTTCAGCTTTCTTT.

The V gene is TRBV5-1, the J gene TRBJ1-2; 9 bases are a match to TRBD1. Germline lookup yields CDR1 SGHRS and CDR2 YFSETQ. V was clipped by 0 bases and J by 7 bases; unmatched bases: 7. The CDR3 has 15 residues. The chain's CDR3 is CASSLETGGWSGYTF. The CDR3 coding sequence is TGCGCCAGCAGCTTGGAGACAGGGGGGTGGTCTGGCTACACCTTC.

In its sample, this clone was seen a few times. The chain links TRBV7-9 to TRBJ2-5; the match to TRBD2 covers 15 bases. Germline assignment: CDR1 SEHNR and CDR2 FQNEAQ (reference sequence). The CDR3 consists of 18 residues. After removal of 5 bases from V and 2 bases from J, the junction contained 9 bases not matched to a gene. CDR3 sequence reads: CASSDPGLAGGSQETQYF. CDR3 bases: TGTGCCAGCAGCGATCCGGGACTAGCGGGAGGCTCACAAGAGACCCAGTACTTC.

The rearrangement uses TRBV9 and TRBJ2-2; 9 bases are shared with TRBD2. The V gene's germline CDR1 is SGDLS and CDR2 YYNGEE. The CDR3 loop spans 18 amino acids. Losses at the gene ends were 7 bases for V and 1 base for J; bases not matched to a gene: 14. CDR3 region: CASPSDVGTSMNTGELFF. The CDR3 DNA reads as TGTGCCAGCCCCTCGGACGTCGGGACTAGCATGAACACCGGGGAGCTGTTTTTT.

The J gene is TRBJ1-5, the V gene TRBV6-6; D remains unclear. CDR3 length: 14 residues. Germline CDR1 MNHNY, CDR2 SVGAGI (reference sequence). V was clipped by 0 bases and J by 2 bases, with 5 bases between them. CDR3 nucleotide sequence: TGTGCCAGCAGTTACTCCACGGGCAATCAGCCCCAGCATTTT. Residues: CASSYSTGNQPQHF.

V is TRBV28 and J is TRBJ1-1; D is ambiguous. The V gene's germline CDR1 is MDHEN and CDR2 SYDVKM. This CDR3 has 12 residues. Trimming shortened V by 10 bases and J by 2 bases, and 11 bases separated the two germline ends. The CDR3 DNA reads as TGTGCCACCCAGGCCGGCAACACTGAAGCTTTCTTT. This gives the protein CATQAGNTEAFF.

The chain uses TRBV19 and TRBJ1-3; possibly TRBD1 for D (5 bases). Germline V gives CDR1 LNHDA, CDR2 SQIVND (reference sequence). Trimming took 3 bases from V and 0 from J, leaving 18 bases between them. The CDR3 sequence is 18 residues long. CDR3 amino acids: CASSIGRGLLTSGNTIYF. The DNA for the CDR3 is TGTGCCAGTAGTATCGGGCGGGGACTTCTTACCTCTGGAAACACCATATATTTT.

The chain couples TRBV20-1 to TRBJ2-5; D is unclear. The CDR3 totals 10 residues. Germline V lookup: CDR1 DFQATT, CDR2 SNEGSKA (reference sequence). Deletions cut 6 bases from V and 5 bases from J, with 7 bases between. CDR3 sequence: CSAGWETQYF. For the CDR3, the DNA is TGCAGTGCCGGCTGGGAGACCCAGTACTTC.

The chain is built from TRBV6-1 and TRBJ2-7; 9 bases match TRBD2. Per germline, CDR1 MNHNS and CDR2 SASEGT. CDR3 length: 13 amino acids. Germline trimming cut 6 bases from V and 2 bases from J; bases unmatched to any gene: 2. CDR3 nucleotide sequence: TGTGCCAGCAGGCAGCGGGAGGCCTACGAGCAGTACTTC. It encodes CASRQREAYEQYF.

V usage is TRBV14 and J usage is TRBJ2-4, with TRBD1 identical over 12 bases. CDR1 SGHDN and CDR2 FVKESK come from the germline V gene. The length of the CDR3 is 19 residues. Trimming at V came to 4 bases and at J to 3 bases, leaving 13 bases not matched to a gene. The CDR3 loop is CASSPVGTGGRVDKNIQYF. DNA of the CDR3: TGTGCCAGCAGCCCTGTTGGGACAGGGGGCCGAGTTGACAAAAACATTCAGTACTTC.

The table lists this clone with a count of one. This rearrangement joins TRBV7-2 to TRBJ1-3; D remains ambiguous. There are 14 residues in the CDR3. The V end lost 1 base, the J end lost 2 bases, and 6 bases lay between the germline ends. The germline CDR1 and CDR2 sequences are SGHTA and FQGNSA. The CDR3 sequence: CASSLVGAGNTIYF. DNA for the CDR3: TGTGCCAGCAGCTTAGTTGGGGCTGGAAACACCATATATTTT.